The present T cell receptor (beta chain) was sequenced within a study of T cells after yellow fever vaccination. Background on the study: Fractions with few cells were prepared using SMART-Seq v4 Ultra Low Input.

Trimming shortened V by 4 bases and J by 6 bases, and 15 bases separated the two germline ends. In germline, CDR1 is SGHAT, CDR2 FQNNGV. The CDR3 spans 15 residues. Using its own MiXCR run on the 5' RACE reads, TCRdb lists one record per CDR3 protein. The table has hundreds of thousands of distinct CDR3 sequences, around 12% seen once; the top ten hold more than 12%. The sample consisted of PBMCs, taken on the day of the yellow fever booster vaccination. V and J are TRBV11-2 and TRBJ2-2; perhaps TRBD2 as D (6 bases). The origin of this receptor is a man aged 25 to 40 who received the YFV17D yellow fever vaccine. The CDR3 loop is CASSSPGVGAGELFF. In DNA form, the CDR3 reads TGTGCCAGCAGCTCGCCGGGGGTCGGGGCCGGGGAGCTGTTTTTT.